A selection of T cell receptor beta chains follows, all from one sample in a study of blood T cell repertoires in COVID-19. Method: immunoSEQ multiplex PCR; TCRdb's copy keeps in-frame clones and lacks some. The repertoire holds under 200,000 clones, with around 80% as singletons. Sequenced material: PBMCs or T cells enriched from blood (not recorded which). These receptors originate from a woman aged 60 to 75 who had recovered from COVID-19. The CDR3 runs from the conserved cysteine through the conserved F or W. Each record gives: CDR3 length, V gene, D gene, J gene, clone size, CDR3 DNA, CDR3 protein. A D gene is named only where the DNA matches it firmly. Only some rows state a clone size, as once, few, many or a class for expanded clones.

>14|TRBV29-1|TRBD1|TRBJ2-7|once
TGCAGCGTTGGAACCGGGACAGGGGGAACCGAGCAGTACTTC
CSVGTGTGGTEQYF
>14|TRBV6-5|TRBD1|TRBJ1-2|.
TGTGCCAGCAGTTATCAGACAGGGGGCGACGGCTACACCTTC
CASSYQTGGDGYTF
>15|TRBV30|.|TRBJ2-7|.
TGTGCCTGGAATCGCGCGAGAGGGAGCTCCTACGAGCAGTACTTC
CAWNRARGSSYEQYF
>14|TRBV10-3|TRBD1|TRBJ1-6|few
TGTGCCATCAGTGAGACAGGGGGCTCATCACCCCTCCACTTT
CAISETGGSSPLHF
>15|TRBV2|TRBD1|TRBJ1-2|.
TGTGCCAGCAGAGAGACAGGGGCGCTTAACTATGGCTACACCTTC
CASRETGALNYGYTF
>13|TRBV7-2|.|TRBJ2-4|.
TGTGCCAGCAGAGGTGACAGCAAAAACATTCAGTACTTC
CASRGDSKNIQYF
>13|TRBV3-1/TRBV3-2|TRBD1|TRBJ2-7|.
TGTGCCAGCAGCCCTGGGACAGGGGGTGAGCAGTACTTC
CASSPGTGGEQYF
>14|TRBV19|.|TRBJ1-6|.
TGTGCCAGTAGTATAGCACAGTATAATTCACCCCTCCACTTT
CASSIAQYNSPLHF
>14|TRBV21-1|.|TRBJ2-1|.
TGTGCCAGCCTGCGGACAGCCTATTACAATGAGCAGTTCTTC
CASLRTAYYNEQFF
>13|TRBV15|.|TRBJ1-1|once
TGTGCCACCAGCATACGACACGGCGCTGAAGCTTTCTTT
CATSIRHGAEAFF
>16|TRBV27|TRBD2|TRBJ2-1|.
TGTGCCAGCAGTTTGTCTAGCGGGGGGGCCTACAATGAGCAGTTCTTC
CASSLSSGGAYNEQFF
>15|TRBV2|.|TRBJ1-2|.
TGTGCCAGCAGTCAAAAATCCGACAGTAACTATGGCTACACCTTC
CASSQKSDSNYGYTF
>11|TRBV2|.|TRBJ2-7|.
TGTGCCAGCAGTGGGCTCTACGAGCAGTACTTC
CASSGLYEQYF
>14|TRBV30|.|TRBJ1-2|.
TGTGCCTGGACCCCAGACAGTTTTAACTATGGCTACACCTTC
CAWTPDSFNYGYTF
>13|TRBV3-1/TRBV3-2|.|TRBJ2-7|.
TGTGCCAGCAGCTTTGACGGAGGCGGCGAGCAGTACTTC
CASSFDGGGEQYF
>15|TRBV5-4|TRBD2|TRBJ2-1|.
TGTGCCAGCAGCCGCCGTGGCGGGGGGTACAATGAGCAGTTCTTC
CASSRRGGGYNEQFF
>15|TRBV5-1|TRBD1|TRBJ2-7|once
TGCGCCAGCAGCCGGATACAGGGGGGCAACTACGAGCAGTACTTC
CASSRIQGGNYEQYF
>13|TRBV7-8|.|TRBJ1-1|.
TGTGCCAGCAGCTTAGCAGGGGCCACTGAAGCTTTCTTT
CASSLAGATEAFF
>12|TRBV27|.|TRBJ1-5|.
TGTGCCAGCAGTGTATTCGGGCAGCCCCAGCATTTT
CASSVFGQPQHF
>11|TRBV7-6|.|TRBJ2-5|.
TGTGCCAGCAGCCCCCTAGAGACCCAGTACTTC
CASSPLETQYF
>13|TRBV5-1|.|TRBJ1-1|.
TGCGCCAGCAGTTCAGGGTACAGCACTGAAGCTTTCTTT
CASSSGYSTEAFF
>14|TRBV18|.|TRBJ1-1|.
TGTGCCAGCTCACCACCGGCCCGCACGAGGGAAGCTTTCTTT
CASSPPARTREAFF
>13|TRBV25-1|.|TRBJ2-3|.
TGTGCCAGCAGTAGGTCCTCGGGGGATACGCAGTATTTT
CASSRSSGDTQYF
>15|TRBV15|TRBD1|TRBJ1-6|.
TGTGCCACCGCCGGGACAGGGATTTTAGATTCACCCCTCCACTTT
CATAGTGILDSPLHF
>12|TRBV14|.|TRBJ2-5|.
TGTGCCAGCAGCCCCTCCTACAGGTCCCCATACTTC
CASSPSYRSPYF
>14|TRBV5-1|.|TRBJ2-5|once
TGCGCCACCAGACGGGACACCTTCCAAGAGACCCAGTACTTC
CATRRDTFQETQYF
>14|TRBV20-1|TRBD1|TRBJ1-2|.
TGCAGTGCTAGTGTCCGGGACAGGGCCTATGGCTACACCTTC
CSASVRDRAYGYTF
>13|TRBV19|.|TRBJ2-1|once
TGTGCCAGTAGTACAGAACTTTACAATGAGCAGTTCTTC
CASSTELYNEQFF